The 28 T cell receptor beta chains reported below all come from one sample, sequenced in a study of blood T cells in healthy people across ages (dated by TCRdb to between 2014 and 2016). Library prep was done by 5' RACE. Sequencing was carried out with an Illumina HiSeq 2500. A second roughly 6 to 12 cycle PCR used a sample-barcoded 5' primer and a J-beta primer mix. The public reads were quality trimmed at Q25 with fastp and then assembled into clones with MiXCR by TCRdb, keeping productive beta chains. Merged by CDR3 protein, the rows form single entries marked with the most common genes and DNA. The sample profile shows fewer than 650,000 distinct CDR3 sequences; approximately 26% of them were found once. The ten top clones hold approximately 3.6% of the sample. These data were also reused for a study on T cells of mothers and their children.

The sample taken for sequencing was blood. All receptors come from a boy aged 2 to 10 in good health.

For this clonotype: At one of its ends the junction is not consistent with the germline gene, which may arise from a read error. V usage is TRBV6-5 and J usage is TRBJ2-5, with 9 bases identical to TRBD2. The tail of the sequence fits TRBJ2-1 better, so the J call may be wrong. Germline V gives CDR1 MNHEY, CDR2 SVGAGI. This CDR3 spans 15 amino acids. CDR3 protein: CASSYGGRGNNGQFF. The CDR3 DNA is TGTGCCAGCAGTTACGGCGGGAGGGGCAACAATGGGCAGTTCTTC.

The DNA for the CDR3 is TGCGCCAGCAGCTACCCTAGCGGGAGGGCCCTCGGAGGGGAGCTGTTTTTT. Its protein is CASSYPSGRALGGELFF. The chain has TRBV5-1 and TRBJ2-2, with 12 bases lining up with TRBD2. The CDR3 is made up of 17 amino acids. V lost 3 bases to trimming and J lost 8 bases; unmatched junction nucleotides: 11. Germline CDR1 SGHRS, CDR2 YFSETQ.

This clonotype came up a few times. The chain joins TRBV20-1 to TRBJ2-5; D gene unclear. TRBJ2-7 matches the DNA end more closely, so the J call is doubtful. The CDR3 is 13 residues long. CDR1 and CDR2 (germline): DFQATT, SNEGSKA (reference sequence). Written as DNA, the CDR3 is TGCAGTGCTAGTGGTGGGGAATCCTACGAGCAGTACTTC. Its translation is CSASGGESYEQYF.

The V and J genes are TRBV29-1 and TRBJ1-4; D unresolved. Trimming took off 5 bases at V and 5 bases at J, with 6 bases between the two ends. The CDR3 is 11 amino acids. CDR1 is SQVTM, CDR2 ANQGSEA, per germline. In DNA, the CDR3 is TGCAGCGTTCGGCGGAATGAAAAACTGTTTTTT. As protein: CSVRRNEKLFF.

This clonotype came up a few times. The chain uses TRBV13 and TRBJ1-1, with 8 bases fitting TRBD1. In germline, CDR1 is PRHDT, CDR2 FYEKMQ (reference sequence). With 5 bases clipped from V and 7 bases from J, the junction kept 9 bases outside the gene matches. This CDR3 has 14 amino acids. The CDR3 protein is CASSRRDRLNEAFF. Written as DNA, the CDR3 is TGTGCCAGCAGCCGCCGGGACAGGTTAAATGAAGCTTTCTTT.

The CDR3 region is CASSLDGQATDTQYF. CDR3 coding DNA: TGTGCCAGCAGCTTAGACGGACAGGCCACAGATACGCAGTATTTT. The chain couples TRBV11-2 to TRBJ2-3; the match to TRBD1 covers 7 bases. The CDR3 covers 15 residues. CDR1 is SGHAT and CDR2 is FQNNGV in the germline V gene. The V gene end was trimmed by 0 bases and the J gene end by 2 bases; junction bases not matched to a gene: 2.

V and J are TRBV6-5 and TRBJ2-5, with 7 bases matching TRBD1. The J call may be wrong; the DNA end is better matched by TRBJ2-1. Germline-derived CDR1 and CDR2 are MNHEY and SVGAGI. This CDR3 has 14 residues. The CDR3 region has the DNA TGTGCCAGCTGGGACAGTCTCTCCTACAATGAGCAGTTCTTC. It codes for CASWDSLSYNEQFF.

This rearrangement joins TRBV12-3 or TRBV12-4 to TRBJ2-3; no firm D call. This CDR3 contains 13 residues. Between the trimmed V and J ends, which lost 2 bases and 6 bases, there was a span of 9 bases. Here the CDR3 reads CASSLSDGDTQYF. CDR3 nucleotides: TGTGCCAGCAGTTTAAGTGACGGGGATACGCAGTATTTT.

V and J are TRBV11-2 and TRBJ2-3; either TRBD1 or TRBD2 may supply D (6 bases each). Germline V gene sequence: CDR1 SGHAT, CDR2 FQNNGV. The CDR3 consists of 18 residues. The ends were cut back, 3 bases at V and 2 bases at J, with 21 bases in the middle. The CDR3 bases are TGTGCCAGCAGCTTGGGTCACTGGGGGGCCCGGCTCACAGATACGCAGTATTTT. Encoded protein: CASSLGHWGARLTDTQYF.

Notes on this clonotype: Relative to the germline gene, one junction end is altered; a read error may explain this. The gene calls are TRBV2 and TRBJ1-6, with D possibly being TRBD1 (6 bases). The CDR3 runs to 13 residues. Per the germline V gene, CDR1 is SNHLY and CDR2 is FYNNEI. In nucleotides, the CDR3 is TGTGTCAGCAGCTGGGACAAATACTCACCCCTCCACTTT. This gives the protein CVSSWDKYSPLHF.

This clonotype was observed a few times. The rearrangement joins TRBV4-1 to TRBJ2-4; 10 bases align to TRBD2. The V gene's germline CDR1 is MGHRA and CDR2 YSYEKL. V gave up 3 bases and J gave up 9 bases; unmatched junction bases: 2. The CDR3 runs to 13 residues. CDR3 bases: TGCGCCAGCAGCCACGGGACTAGCGCCATTCAGTACTTC. Amino acid sequence: CASSHGTSAIQYF.

Many counts were recorded for this clonotype. The CDR3 spells CASSLGEGGFSYEQYF. DNA of the CDR3: TGTGCCAGCAGCCTCGGTGAGGGGGGATTTTCCTACGAGCAGTACTTC. V usage is TRBV9 and J usage is TRBJ2-7; either TRBD1 or TRBD2 may supply D (6 bases each). The CDR3 has 16 residues. Germline CDR1 SGDLS, CDR2 YYNGEE. V shed 4 bases and J shed 1 base, with 18 bases lying between them. The full variable domain, rest sourced from reference TRBV9 and TRBJ2-7, is DSGVTQTPKHLITATGQRVTLRCSPRSGDLSVYWYQQSLDQGLQFLIQYYNGEERAKGNILERFSAQQFPDLHSELNLSSLELGDSALYFCASSLGEGGFSYEQYFGPGTRLTVT.

The V gene is TRBV29-1, the J gene TRBJ2-4; D is unclear. V lost 4 bases and J lost 3, with 7 bases in between. Germline V gene sequence: CDR1 SQVTM, CDR2 ANQGSEA. The CDR3 has 12 residues. The CDR3 sequence is CSVAADKNIQYF. The CDR3 coding sequence is TGCAGCGTTGCGGCCGACAAAAACATTCAGTACTTC.

This clonotype has at least ten counts. The V gene is TRBV13, the J gene TRBJ2-7; no clear D gene. V was trimmed by 6 bases and J by 1 base, leaving 16 bases between them. CDR1 PRHDT and CDR2 FYEKMQ come from the germline V gene (reference sequence). The length of the CDR3 is 15 residues. The CDR3 spells CASRRSGPVSYEQYF. The CDR3 nucleotides are TGTGCCAGCAGAAGGTCCGGGCCGGTATCCTACGAGCAGTACTTC.

The sample holds a few counts of this clonotype. The chain carries TRBV7-9 and TRBJ2-5; D is perhaps TRBD1 (8 bases). CDR1 SEHNR and CDR2 FQNEAQ come from the germline V gene (reference sequence). Trimming stripped 1 base from V and 3 bases from J, with 12 bases between. The CDR3 spans 15 residues. This chain's CDR3 is CASSLGGGQEETQYF. For the CDR3, the DNA is TGTGCCAGCAGCTTAGGGGGGGGACAGGAAGAGACCCAGTACTTC.

This clonotype has just a few counts. This chain links TRBV28 with TRBJ2-7; a possible D gene is TRBD2 (5 bases). The CDR3 sequence is 16 residues long. Germline CDR1 reads MDHEN; CDR2 reads SYDVKM. The ends were cut back, 7 bases at V and 7 bases at J, with 26 bases in the middle. The chain's CDR3 is CASNSRAGADGLEQYF. The CDR3 DNA reads TGTGCCAGCAACAGTAGGGCGGGTGCCGATGGTTTGGAGCAGTACTTC.

The chain carries TRBV20-1 and TRBJ2-1; 9 bases fit TRBD2. V trimming: 0 bases; J trimming: 8 bases; junction bases outside the gene matches: 8. CDR1 and CDR2 from the germline V gene are DFQATT and SNEGSKA (reference sequence). This CDR3 has 15 residues. The CDR3: CSARDLASGNHEQFF. DNA for the CDR3: TGCAGTGCTAGAGATTTGGCTAGCGGGAACCATGAGCAGTTCTTC.

This clonotype turned up a few times. The V and J genes are TRBV9 and TRBJ1-1; D not certain. Germline V gene lookup returns CDR1 SGDLS and CDR2 YYNGEE. The germline V and J ends were trimmed by 0 bases and 6 bases, with 6 bases remaining between them. CDR3 length equals 12 residues. CDR3 coding DNA: TGTGCCAGCAGCGTAGGAGGGTCTGAAGCTTTCTTT. It specifies CASSVGGSEAFF.

This clonotype was detected only once. The rearrangement links TRBV12-3 or TRBV12-4 to TRBJ1-5, with a tentative D call TRBD1 (5 bases). The CDR3 sequence is 17 residues long. V lost 6 bases and J 2 bases, leaving 20 bases between the germline ends. CDR3 sequence reads: CASSLHGTSKGNQPQHF. DNA of the CDR3: TGTGCCAGCAGCCTGCACGGGACCTCTAAGGGCAATCAGCCCCAGCATTTT.

The V gene is TRBV20-1, the J gene TRBJ2-7, with D perhaps matching TRBD2 (6 bases). Germline V gene sequence: CDR1 DFQATT, CDR2 SNEGSKA (reference sequence). The length of the CDR3 is 14 residues. Trimming took off 0 bases at V and 4 bases at J, with 13 bases between the two ends. The CDR3 bases are TGCAGTGCTAGAGATAGGAGGGGCAGGTACGAGCAGTACTTC. Protein: CSARDRRGRYEQYF.

This clonotype has only a few counts. CDR3 coding DNA: TGTGCCAGCAGTCGCAGACCCCAGATTGGCAATGAGCAGTTCTTC. Amino acid sequence: CASSRRPQIGNEQFF. The chain recombines TRBV6-2 or TRBV6-3 with TRBJ2-1; D is undetermined. CDR3 length: 15 residues. Germline V lookup: CDR1 MNHEY, CDR2 SVGEGT. V was shortened by 5 bases and J by 6 bases, with 17 bases between the two germline ends.

The chain carries TRBV7-9 and TRBJ1-4; D call uncertain. CDR3 length equals 16 residues. Trimming shortened V by 5 bases and J by 5 bases, and 18 bases separated the two germline ends. The V gene's germline CDR1 is SEHNR and CDR2 FQNEAQ (reference sequence). CDR3 loop: CASSPSRRNVNEKLFF. For the CDR3, the DNA is TGTGCCAGCAGCCCAAGTCGGCGGAACGTGAATGAAAAACTGTTTTTT.

This clonotype has more than one count but fewer than ten. The CDR3 protein is CATSKTGAGETQYF. Written as DNA, the CDR3 is TGTGCCACCAGCAAGACAGGGGCCGGGGAGACCCAGTACTTC. The rearrangement links TRBV15 to TRBJ2-5; 8 bases map to TRBD1. Germline-derived CDR1 and CDR2 are LNHNV and YYDKDF (reference sequence). Trimming at V came to 4 bases and at J to 5 bases, leaving 6 bases not matched to a gene. The CDR3 runs 14 residues. The complete variable domain, with remaining parts taken from reference TRBV15 and TRBJ2-5, reads DAMVIQNPRYQVTQFGKPVTLSCSQTLNHNVMYWYQQKSSQAPKLLFHYYDKDFNNEADTPDNFQSRRPNTSFCFLDIRSPGLGDTAMYLCATSKTGAGETQYFGPGTRLLVL.

This rearrangement joins TRBV9 to TRBJ1-1, with 8 bases lining up with TRBD1. CDR3 length: 15 amino acids. The V and J ends lost 2 bases and 0 bases, in that order; junction bases with no gene match: 3. Germline CDR1 is SGDLS and CDR2 is YYNGEE. The CDR3 is CASSVGTGMNTEAFF. The CDR3 DNA sequence: TGTGCCAGCAGCGTCGGGACAGGTATGAACACTGAAGCTTTCTTT.

This clonotype was counted only a few times. The V and J genes are TRBV12-3 or TRBV12-4 and TRBJ2-5; tentatively, D is TRBD2 (5 bases). The J call may not be correct, given that the DNA end is closer to TRBJ2-7. The CDR3 covers 16 residues. This CDR3 is CASSLAPLAAGHEQYF. The CDR3 DNA reads TGTGCCAGCAGTTTAGCCCCCTTGGCGGCGGGCCACGAGCAGTACTTC.

The rearrangement joins TRBV12-3 or TRBV12-4 to TRBJ1-5, with D unclear. There are 12 residues in the CDR3. V was cut by 6 bases and J by 7 bases, with 10 bases left in between. The CDR3 nucleotides are TGTGCCAGCAGCCCAGTTTGGCAGCCCCAGCATTTT. It yields the protein CASSPVWQPQHF.

The chain is built from TRBV11-2 and TRBJ2-2; 9 bases map to TRBD2. Germline V CDR1 and CDR2: SGHAT, FQNNGV. The CDR3 contains 22 residues. After removal of 5 bases from V and 1 base from J, the junction contained 23 bases not matched to a gene. The CDR3 sequence: CASSPTSGLAGFTTKNTGELFF. CDR3 nucleotides: TGTGCCAGCAGCCCCACTTCGGGGCTAGCGGGATTTACTACCAAGAACACCGGGGAGCTGTTTTTT.

There are a few counts of this clonotype. The rearrangement joins TRBV12-3 or TRBV12-4 to TRBJ2-5, with TRBD2 matching over 10 bases. The CDR3 is 15 amino acids. With 3 bases clipped from V and 4 bases from J, the junction kept 5 bases outside the gene matches. The CDR3 bases are TGTGCCAGCAGTTTGCGTCTAGCGGGAGTAGAGACCCAGTACTTC. Its translation is CASSLRLAGVETQYF.